Below, 24 T cell receptor beta chains from the same sample are listed, as sequenced in a study of blood T cell repertoires in COVID-19. The assay was immunoSEQ multiplex PCR, and TCRdb's table has in-frame clones only and misses some. The sample contains some 150,000 clones, 70% to 80% of which appear only once. What was sequenced was peripheral blood. The receptors here all came from a woman in her sixties or seventies with COVID-19, enrolled during active disease.

The rearrangement uses TRBV5-4 and TRBJ2-2, with 16 bases lining up with TRBD2. V lost 3 bases and J lost 7; bases outside the gene matches: 3. CDR1 is SGHNT and CDR2 is YYREEE in the germline V gene (reference sequence). The CDR3 totals 16 residues. The CDR3, as DNA: TGTGCCAGCAGCTCCGGGACTAGCGGGGGGGTCGGGGAGCTGTTTTTT. This gives the protein CASSSGTSGGVGELFF.

The chain couples TRBV7-2 to TRBJ1-2, with D possibly being TRBD1 (6 bases). The ends were cut back, 0 bases at V and 7 bases at J, with 12 bases in the middle. The CDR3 extends over 14 amino acids. Germline CDR1 SGHTA, CDR2 FQGNSA. The CDR3 nucleotides are TGTGCCAGCAGCTTAGCGCCAGGGGTAGGTGGCTACACCTTC. Amino acid sequence: CASSLAPGVGGYTF.

About this clone: Other DNA sequences in this specimen translate into the identical CDR3. The genes are TRBV7-2 and TRBJ1-1, with D perhaps TRBD1 (5 bases). V lost 1 base and J 0 bases, leaving 6 bases between the germline ends. Germline-derived CDR1 and CDR2 are SGHTA and FQGNSA. The length of the CDR3 is 14 residues. In nucleotides, the CDR3 is TGTGCCAGCAGCTTAGACAGGCTGAACACTGAAGCTTTCTTT. Protein: CASSLDRLNTEAFF.

This clone was seen once. J is TRBJ1-4 and V is TRBV10-3; D uncertain. This CDR3 region has 15 residues. Germline V CDR1 and CDR2: ENHRY, SYGVKD. Trimming took off 3 bases at V and 5 bases at J, with 13 bases between the two ends. CDR3 sequence: CAISDDLQVNEKLFF. The CDR3 coding sequence is TGTGCCATCAGTGACGACCTCCAGGTGAATGAAAAACTGTTTTTT.

The genes are TRBV5-6 and TRBJ2-3; the D gene is possibly TRBD2 (5 bases). Germline CDR1 SGHDT, CDR2 YYEEEE. Trimming removed 5 bases from V and 7 bases from J, with 14 bases in between. The CDR3 runs 13 residues. CDR3: CASSQDSPYTQYF. Here the CDR3 DNA reads TGTGCCAGCAGTCAGGACTCTCCCTATACGCAGTATTTT.

This chain uses TRBV18 with TRBJ2-4, with D perhaps TRBD1 (6 bases). V gave up 0 bases and J gave up 1 base, with 7 bases separating them. Germline-derived CDR1 and CDR2 are KGHSH and LQKENI. CDR3 length: 15 residues. The chain's CDR3 is CASSPPRGAKNIQYF. CDR3 DNA sequence: TGTGCCAGCTCACCACCGAGGGGGGCCAAAAACATTCAGTACTTC.

The chain employs TRBV10-3 and TRBJ1-1; no clear D. V was shortened by 2 bases and J by 4 bases, with 11 bases between the two germline ends. This CDR3 comprises 14 residues. The germline V gene encodes CDR1 ENHRY and CDR2 SYGVKD. This chain's CDR3 is CAISENGGGTEAFF. In DNA, the CDR3 is TGTGCCATCAGTGAGAATGGAGGTGGCACTGAAGCTTTCTTT.

V is TRBV7-2 and J is TRBJ2-7, with 9 bases aligning to TRBD1. V shed 5 bases, J shed 2 bases, and the junction held 4 bases outside the gene matches. Germline values: CDR1 SGHTA, CDR2 FQGNSA. The length of the CDR3 is 14 residues. The CDR3 DNA follows: TGTGCCAGCAGCCTAAGACAGGGGGCCTACGAGCAGTACTTC. It encodes CASSLRQGAYEQYF.

The chain has TRBV3-1 (or the pseudogene TRBV3-2) and TRBJ2-4; 9 nucleotides agree with TRBD2. V shed 4 bases and J 15 bases; nucleotides not matched to a gene: 19. The germline V gene has CDR1 LGHDT and CDR2 YNNKEL (reference sequence). The CDR3 runs to 16 residues. The CDR3: CASSPRGSGGPGGGYF. The DNA of the CDR3 is TGTGCCAGCAGCCCTCGGGGTAGCGGGGGCCCTGGGGGTGGGTACTTC.

The chain links TRBV19 to TRBJ1-6; 7 bases fit TRBD1. The CDR3 is 18 residues long. V shed 3 bases, J shed 5 bases, and the junction held 13 bases outside the gene matches. CDR1 and CDR2 (germline): LNHDA, SQIVND (reference sequence). CDR3: CASSISTGRPLDNSPLHF. Here the CDR3 DNA reads TGTGCCAGTAGTATCTCGACAGGGAGGCCCTTGGATAATTCACCCCTCCACTTT.

The rearrangement uses TRBV19 and TRBJ2-7; tentative D call: TRBD2 (5 bases). The CDR3 sequence is 14 residues long. Germline-derived CDR1 and CDR2 are LNHDA and SQIVND (reference sequence). V lost 6 bases to trimming and J lost 5 bases, with 17 bases between them. The CDR3 DNA reads TGTGCCAGTAGCCCGTCCAGCGGCTGGCACGAGCAGTACTTC. Amino acids: CASSPSSGWHEQYF.

This clone was seen only once. The rearrangement uses TRBV2 and TRBJ2-5; 8 bases align to TRBD1. The CDR3 contains 12 residues. J was trimmed by 4 bases and V by 8 bases; bases with no gene match: 3. CDR1 and CDR2 (germline): SNHLY, FYNNEI. DNA of the CDR3: TGTGCCAGCGCAGGGGGCGCAGAGACCCAGTACTTC. This sequence encodes CASAGGAETQYF.

This clone occurred a few times. The chain joins TRBV7-8 to TRBJ1-4, with 9 positions matching TRBD1. The germline CDR1 and CDR2 sequences are SGHVS and FQNEAQ. This CDR3 has 15 residues. Unmatched junction bases numbered 7, after V lost 4 bases and J lost 7 bases. The CDR3 is CASSSTGGLIEKLFF. The CDR3 DNA reads as TGTGCCAGCAGCTCAACAGGGGGCCTTATTGAAAAACTGTTTTTT.

CDR3 amino acids: CASSSVGEGNTGELFF. CDR3 sequence (DNA): TGTGCCAGCAGTTCCGTCGGGGAGGGGAACACCGGGGAGCTGTTTTTT. The rearrangement uses TRBV6-6 and TRBJ2-2; the match to TRBD2 covers 7 bases. Germline CDR1 is MNHNY and CDR2 is SVGAGI (reference sequence). J was trimmed by 1 base and V by 4 bases; bases with no gene match: 6. The CDR3 extends over 16 amino acids.

The chain joins TRBV12-3 or TRBV12-4 to TRBJ2-4; D is possibly TRBD2 (5 bases). The CDR3 is 12 residues long. The V gene lost 6 bases and the J gene lost 3 bases, with 6 bases spanning the gap. This CDR3 is CASREGKNIQYF. As DNA, the CDR3 is TGTGCCAGCAGAGAGGGCAAAAACATTCAGTACTTC.

This clone was found once. CDR3 nucleotides: TGCGCCAGCAGTCATGGGGGGATTGCGAACACTGAAGCTTTCTTT. Translation gives CASSHGGIANTEAFF. V gene TRBV23-1 combines with J gene TRBJ1-1; TRBD1 is a possible D gene (5 bases). TRBV23-1 has ORF status, its function being uncertain. This CDR3 is 15 amino acids long. V shed 3 bases and J shed 1 base, with 12 bases lying between them.

The chain uses TRBV5-1 and TRBJ2-5; tentative D call: TRBD2 (6 bases). CDR1 is SGHRS, CDR2 YFSETQ, per germline. Trimming left V 0 bases short and J 4 bases short, with 10 bases between. CDR3 length equals 14 residues. The CDR3 sequence: CASSLAGVGETQYF. DNA for the CDR3: TGCGCCAGCAGCTTGGCGGGGGTGGGAGAGACCCAGTACTTC.

CDR3 DNA sequence: TGCAGCGCACTGTCAGGGGGCACTGAAGCTTTCTTT. It codes for CSALSGGTEAFF. The chain carries TRBV29-1 and TRBJ1-1, with TRBD1 identical over 7 bases. Germline lookup yields CDR1 SQVTM and CDR2 ANQGSEA. The CDR3 extends over 12 amino acids. Losses at the gene ends were 7 bases for V and 4 bases for J; bases not matched to a gene: 6.

This clone is a singleton in its sample. This sequence joins TRBV7-2 and TRBJ1-6; a weak D match, TRBD1 (6 bases). Germline lookup yields CDR1 SGHTA and CDR2 FQGNSA. This CDR3 has 15 amino acids. With 3 bases removed from V and 9 bases from J, the gap between germline ends came to 15 bases. For the CDR3, the DNA is TGTGCCAGCAGCTTCGGGGTGCAAGGGGGTTCACCCCTCCACTTT. Encoded protein: CASSFGVQGGSPLHF.

The CDR3 sequence: CAWDSGGTGELFF. The CDR3 DNA sequence: TGTGCCTGGGACTCAGGGGGCACCGGGGAGCTGTTTTTT. The V call is TRBV30, the J call TRBJ2-2; 7 bases fit TRBD1. The CDR3 is made up of 13 amino acids. Germline V gene lookup returns CDR1 GTSNPN and CDR2 SVGIG (reference sequence). V shed 5 bases and J 4 bases; nucleotides not matched to a gene: 4.

The rearrangement links TRBV5-8 to TRBJ2-3; 9 bases fit TRBD2. CDR3 size: 17 residues. Germline CDR1 reads SGHTS; CDR2 reads YDEGEE. The junction had 6 bases not matched to a gene; V was cut back by 0 bases and J by 1 base. The CDR3 DNA is TGTGCCAGCAGCTTGGGGGGATCTAGCGGGGGCACAGATACGCAGTATTTT. This codes for CASSLGGSSGGTDTQYF.

J is TRBJ2-7 and V is TRBV29-1; 10 bases are a match to TRBD1. Germline V gene lookup returns CDR1 SQVTM and CDR2 ANQGSEA. The V and J ends lost 6 bases and 4 bases, in that order; junction bases with no gene match: 6. The CDR3 totals 13 residues. CDR3 residues: CSVGPGQGYEQYF. The CDR3 nucleotides are TGCAGCGTAGGACCGGGACAGGGGTACGAGCAGTACTTC.

V is TRBV9 and J is TRBJ2-1, with D maybe TRBD1 (6 bases). The CDR3 is 14 residues long. Germline V CDR1 and CDR2: SGDLS, YYNGEE. V was cut by 3 bases and J by 3 bases, with 10 bases left in between. CDR3 region: CASSDRDNYNEQFF. DNA of the CDR3: TGTGCCAGCAGCGACCGGGACAACTACAATGAGCAGTTCTTC.

The chain is built from TRBV5-1 and TRBJ2-2; D is perhaps TRBD2 (6 bases). V lost 6 bases to trimming and J lost 6 bases, with 12 bases between them. From germline, CDR1 is SGHRS and CDR2 YFSETQ. The CDR3 runs 13 residues. The CDR3 nucleotides read TGCGCCAGCATGGAGGGAGTTGCCGGGGAGCTGTTTTTT. It is translated as CASMEGVAGELFF.